This section outlines one TCR beta chain sequence together with its context. Its antigen is not known. The data stem from a study of monozygotic twins with inflammatory bowel disease. One entry per CDR3 protein, without DNA, is what TCRdb gives after re-calling the 5' RACE reads. The sample includes approximately 120,000 distinct CDR3 sequences. CDR1 is MDHEN and CDR2 is SYDVKM in the germline V gene. The CDR3 is 13 residues long. Study-level findings and limits: Patients with IBD had less TCRbeta diversity (inverse Simpson) than their healthy co-twins. Among patients, repertoires may have gained variability from differing immunosuppressive treatments. The existence of one strong signal or clonotype linked to IBD lacked support.

The chain employs TRBV28 and TRBJ2-1. The source is a human donor with ulcerative colitis or Crohn's disease, or a healthy co-twin of an affected twin (not recorded which). Input material: blood. CDR3 amino acids: CASSSSYINEQFF. The whole variable domain, remainder taken from reference TRBV28 and TRBJ2-1, is DVKVTQSSRYLVKRTGEKVFLECVQDMDHENMFWYRQDPGLGLRLIYFSYDVKMKEKGDIPEGYSVSREKKERFSLILESASTNQTSMYLCASSSSYINEQFFGPGTRLTVL.